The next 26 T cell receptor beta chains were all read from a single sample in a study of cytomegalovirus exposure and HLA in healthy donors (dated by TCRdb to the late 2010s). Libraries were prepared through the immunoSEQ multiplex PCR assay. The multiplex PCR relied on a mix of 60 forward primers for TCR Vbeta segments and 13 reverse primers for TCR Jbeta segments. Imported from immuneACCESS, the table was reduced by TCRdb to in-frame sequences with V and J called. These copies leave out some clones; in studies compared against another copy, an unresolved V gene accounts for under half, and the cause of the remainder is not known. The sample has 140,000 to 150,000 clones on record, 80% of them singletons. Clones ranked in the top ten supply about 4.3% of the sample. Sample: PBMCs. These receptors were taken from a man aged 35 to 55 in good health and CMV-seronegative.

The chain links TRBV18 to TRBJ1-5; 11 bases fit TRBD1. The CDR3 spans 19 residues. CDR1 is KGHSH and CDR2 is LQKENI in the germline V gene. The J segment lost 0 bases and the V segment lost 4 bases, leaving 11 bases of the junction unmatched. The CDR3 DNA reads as TGTGCCAGCTCACGCAACTTGGGACAGGGGGTGCGTAGCAATCAGCCCCAGCATTTT. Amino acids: CASSRNLGQGVRSNQPQHF. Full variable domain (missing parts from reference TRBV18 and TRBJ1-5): NAGVMQNPRHLVRRRGQEARLRCSPMKGHSHVYWYRQLPEEGLKFMVYLQKENIIDESGMPKERFSAEFPKEGPSILRIQQVVRGDSAAYFCASSRNLGQGVRSNQPQHFGDGTRLSIL.

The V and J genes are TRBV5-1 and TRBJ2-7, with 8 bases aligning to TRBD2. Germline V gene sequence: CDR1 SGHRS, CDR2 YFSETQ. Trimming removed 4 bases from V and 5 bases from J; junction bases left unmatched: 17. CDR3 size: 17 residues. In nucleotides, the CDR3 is TGCGCCAGCAGCCGGGCGGGACTAGGGGCGGTTTTCGACGAGCAGTACTTC. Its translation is CASSRAGLGAVFDEQYF.

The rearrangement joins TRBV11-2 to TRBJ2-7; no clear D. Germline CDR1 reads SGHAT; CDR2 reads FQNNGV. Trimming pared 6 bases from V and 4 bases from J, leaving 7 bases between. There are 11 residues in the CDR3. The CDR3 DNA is TGTGCCAGCAGACAGCATTACGAGCAGTACTTC. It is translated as CASRQHYEQYF.

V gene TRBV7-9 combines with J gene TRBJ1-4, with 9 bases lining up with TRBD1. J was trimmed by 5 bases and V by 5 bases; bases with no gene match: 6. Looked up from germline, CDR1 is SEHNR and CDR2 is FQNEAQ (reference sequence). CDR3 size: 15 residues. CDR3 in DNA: TGTGCCAGCAGCCCAAGGACAGGGGCGAATGAAAAACTGTTTTTT. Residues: CASSPRTGANEKLFF.

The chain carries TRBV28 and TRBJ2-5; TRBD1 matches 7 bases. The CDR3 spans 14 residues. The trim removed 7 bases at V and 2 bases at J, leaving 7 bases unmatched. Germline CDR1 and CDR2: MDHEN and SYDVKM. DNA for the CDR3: TGTGCCAGCACTGAGGGGGCCTCACAAGAGACCCAGTACTTC. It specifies CASTEGASQETQYF.

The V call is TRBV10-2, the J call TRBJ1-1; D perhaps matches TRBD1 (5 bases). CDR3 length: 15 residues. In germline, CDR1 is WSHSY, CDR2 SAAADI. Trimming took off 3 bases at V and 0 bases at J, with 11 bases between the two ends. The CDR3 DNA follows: TGCGCCAGCAGTGATCTCGCAGGGCTGAACACTGAAGCTTTCTTT. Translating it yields CASSDLAGLNTEAFF.

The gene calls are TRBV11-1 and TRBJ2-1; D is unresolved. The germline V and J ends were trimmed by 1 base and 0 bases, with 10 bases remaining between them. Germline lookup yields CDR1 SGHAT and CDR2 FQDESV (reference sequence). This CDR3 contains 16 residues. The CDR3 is CASSLGGRGSYNEQFF. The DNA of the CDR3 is TGTGCCAGCAGCTTAGGAGGCAGAGGCTCCTACAATGAGCAGTTCTTC.

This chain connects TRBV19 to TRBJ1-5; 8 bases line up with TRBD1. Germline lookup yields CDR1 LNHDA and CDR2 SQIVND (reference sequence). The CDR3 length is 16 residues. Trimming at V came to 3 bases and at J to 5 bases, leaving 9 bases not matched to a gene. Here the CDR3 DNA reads TGTGCCAGTAGTATCCGACAGGGGCGCATCTATCAGCCCCAGCATTTT. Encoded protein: CASSIRQGRIYQPQHF. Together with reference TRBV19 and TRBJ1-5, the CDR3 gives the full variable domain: DGGITQSPKYLFRKEGQNVTLSCEQNLNHDAMYWYRQDPGQGLRLIYYSQIVNDFQKGDIAEGYSVSREKKESFPLTVTSAQKNPTAFYLCASSIRQGRIYQPQHFGDGTRLSIL.

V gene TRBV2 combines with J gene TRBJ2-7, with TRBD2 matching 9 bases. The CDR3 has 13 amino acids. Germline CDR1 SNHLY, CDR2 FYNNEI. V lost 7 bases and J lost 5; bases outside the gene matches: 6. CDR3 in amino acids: CASNERGADEQYF. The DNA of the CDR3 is TGTGCCAGCAACGAGCGGGGGGCCGACGAGCAGTACTTC.

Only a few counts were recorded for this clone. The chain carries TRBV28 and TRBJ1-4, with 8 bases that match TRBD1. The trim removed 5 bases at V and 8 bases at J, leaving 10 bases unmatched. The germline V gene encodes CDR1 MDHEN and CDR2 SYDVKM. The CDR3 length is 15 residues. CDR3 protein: CASSPSGGGKEKLFF. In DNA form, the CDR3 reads TGTGCCAGCAGTCCATCAGGGGGCGGAAAGGAAAAACTGTTTTTT.

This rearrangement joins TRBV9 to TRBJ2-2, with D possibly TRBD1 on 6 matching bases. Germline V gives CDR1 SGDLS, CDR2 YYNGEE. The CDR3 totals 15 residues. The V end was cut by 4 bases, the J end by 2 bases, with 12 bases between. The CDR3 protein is CASSRPGQNTGELFF. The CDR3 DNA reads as TGTGCCAGCAGCCGTCCGGGACAAAACACCGGGGAGCTGTTTTTT.

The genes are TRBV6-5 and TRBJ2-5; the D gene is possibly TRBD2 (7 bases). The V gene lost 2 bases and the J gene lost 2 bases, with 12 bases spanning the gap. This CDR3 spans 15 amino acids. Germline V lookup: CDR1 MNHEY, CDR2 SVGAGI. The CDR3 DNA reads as TGTGCCAGCAGTTACGGGGGGGCCGTTCAAGAGACCCAGTACTTC. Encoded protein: CASSYGGAVQETQYF.

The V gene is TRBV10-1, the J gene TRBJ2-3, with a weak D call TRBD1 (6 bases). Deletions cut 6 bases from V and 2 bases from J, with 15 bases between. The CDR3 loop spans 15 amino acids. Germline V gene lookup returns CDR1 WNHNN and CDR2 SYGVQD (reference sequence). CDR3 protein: CASSGGRGSTDTQYF. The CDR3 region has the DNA TGCGCCAGCAGCGGAGGCAGGGGTTCCACAGATACGCAGTATTTT.

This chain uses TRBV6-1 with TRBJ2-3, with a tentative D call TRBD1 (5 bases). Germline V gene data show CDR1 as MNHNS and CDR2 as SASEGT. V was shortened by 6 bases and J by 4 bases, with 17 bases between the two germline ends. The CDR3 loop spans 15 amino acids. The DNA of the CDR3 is TGTGCCAGCAGGTTACAGGCGCACAGCGCAGATACGCAGTATTTT. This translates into CASRLQAHSADTQYF.

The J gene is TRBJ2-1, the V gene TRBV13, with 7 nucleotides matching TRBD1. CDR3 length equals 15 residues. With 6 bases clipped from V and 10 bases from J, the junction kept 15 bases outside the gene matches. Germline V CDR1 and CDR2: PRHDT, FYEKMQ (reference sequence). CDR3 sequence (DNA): TGTGCCAGCAGATCCCGGGACAGTAACATAGGCGAGCAGTTCTTC. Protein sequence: CASRSRDSNIGEQFF.

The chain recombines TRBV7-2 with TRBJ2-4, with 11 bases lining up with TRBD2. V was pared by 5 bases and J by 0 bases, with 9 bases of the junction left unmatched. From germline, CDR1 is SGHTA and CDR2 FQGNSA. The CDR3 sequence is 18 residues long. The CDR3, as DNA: TGTGCCAGCAGCCCCCGGCCTAGCGGGGGGCTAGCCAAAAACATTCAGTACTTC. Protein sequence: CASSPRPSGGLAKNIQYF. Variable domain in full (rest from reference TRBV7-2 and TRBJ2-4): GAGVSQSPSNKVTEKGKDVELRCDPISGHTALYWYRQSLGQGLEFLIYFQGNSAPDKSGLPSDRFSAERTGGSVSTLTIQRTQQEDSAVYLCASSPRPSGGLAKNIQYFGAGTRLSVL.

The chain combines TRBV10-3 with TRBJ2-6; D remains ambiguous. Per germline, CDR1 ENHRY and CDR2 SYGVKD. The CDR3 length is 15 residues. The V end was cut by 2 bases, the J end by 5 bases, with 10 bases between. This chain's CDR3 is CAISEGPLRANVLTF. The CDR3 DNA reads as TGTGCCATCAGTGAGGGCCCCCTCCGGGCCAACGTCCTGACTTTC.

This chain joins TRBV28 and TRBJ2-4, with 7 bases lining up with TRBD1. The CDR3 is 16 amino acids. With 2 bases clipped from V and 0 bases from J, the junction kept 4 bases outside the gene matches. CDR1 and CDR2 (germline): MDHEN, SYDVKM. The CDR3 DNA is TGTGCCAGCAGTTTACCGGACAGGCTAGCCAAAAACATTCAGTACTTC. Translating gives CASSLPDRLAKNIQYF.

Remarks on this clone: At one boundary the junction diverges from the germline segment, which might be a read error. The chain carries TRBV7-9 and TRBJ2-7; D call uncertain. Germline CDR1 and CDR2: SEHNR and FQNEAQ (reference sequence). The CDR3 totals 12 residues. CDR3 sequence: CSSSLTGIEQYF. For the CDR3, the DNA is TGTTCCAGCAGCTTAACTGGTATTGAGCAGTACTTC.

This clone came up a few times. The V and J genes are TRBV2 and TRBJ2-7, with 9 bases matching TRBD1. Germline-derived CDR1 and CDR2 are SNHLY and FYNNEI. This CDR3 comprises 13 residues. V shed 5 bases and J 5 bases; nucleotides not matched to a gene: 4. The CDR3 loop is CASSRDRGNEQYF. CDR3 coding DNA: TGTGCCAGCAGTAGAGACAGGGGGAACGAGCAGTACTTC.

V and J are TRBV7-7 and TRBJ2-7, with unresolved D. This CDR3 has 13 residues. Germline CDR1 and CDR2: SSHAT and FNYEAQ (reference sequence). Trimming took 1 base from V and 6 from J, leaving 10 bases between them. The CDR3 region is CASSLGQVGEQYF. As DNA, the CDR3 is TGTGCCAGCAGCTTAGGCCAGGTCGGCGAGCAGTACTTC.

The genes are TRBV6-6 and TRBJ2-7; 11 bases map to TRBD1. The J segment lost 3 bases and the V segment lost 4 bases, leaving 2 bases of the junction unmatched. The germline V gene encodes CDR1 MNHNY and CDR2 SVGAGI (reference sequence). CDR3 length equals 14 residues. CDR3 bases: TGTGCCAGCAGTTCCGGGACAGGGGGCTACGAGCAGTACTTC. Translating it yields CASSSGTGGYEQYF.

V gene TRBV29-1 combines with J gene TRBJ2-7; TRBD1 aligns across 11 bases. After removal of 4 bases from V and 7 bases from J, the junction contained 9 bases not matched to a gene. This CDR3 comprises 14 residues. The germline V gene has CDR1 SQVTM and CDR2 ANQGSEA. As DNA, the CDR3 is TGCAGCGTTGCCTCAGGACAGGGGGCGAAGGAGCAGTACTTC. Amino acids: CSVASGQGAKEQYF.

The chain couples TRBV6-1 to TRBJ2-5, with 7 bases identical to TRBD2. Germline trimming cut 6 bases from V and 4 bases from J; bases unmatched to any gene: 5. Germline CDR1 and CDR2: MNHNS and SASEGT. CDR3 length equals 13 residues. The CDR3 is CASSGGGRETQYF. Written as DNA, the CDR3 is TGTGCCAGCAGCGGGGGAGGGAGAGAGACCCAGTACTTC.

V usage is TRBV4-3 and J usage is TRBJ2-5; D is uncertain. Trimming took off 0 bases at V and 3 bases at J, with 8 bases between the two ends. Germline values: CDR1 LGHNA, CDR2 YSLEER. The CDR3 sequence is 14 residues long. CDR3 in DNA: TGCGCCAGCAGCCAAGATAGAACCAAAGAGACCCAGTACTTC. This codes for CASSQDRTKETQYF.

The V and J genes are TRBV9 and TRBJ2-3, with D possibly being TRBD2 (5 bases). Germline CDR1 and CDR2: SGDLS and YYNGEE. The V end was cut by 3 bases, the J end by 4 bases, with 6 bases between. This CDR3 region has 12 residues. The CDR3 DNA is TGTGCCAGCAGCGCGGGGTCAGATACGCAGTATTTT. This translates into CASSAGSDTQYF.